The next 15 T cell receptor beta chains were all read from a single sample in a study of shared clonotypes between healthy human individuals. Profiling relied on immunoSEQ multiplex PCR, and the TCRdb table lists in-frame clones only, not all of them. Among roughly 2,500,000 clones listed, 80% to 95% were seen once. The sequenced sample consisted of naive CD4+ T cells from PBMCs. Subset in this sample: CD45RA+ positively selected. Receptors were obtained from a man aged 18 to 30 in good health. Some clones in this sample may be carry-over from other donors' samples.

The genes are TRBV14 and TRBJ1-2; 8 positions match TRBD1. The germline V gene has CDR1 SGHDN and CDR2 FVKESK. This CDR3 has 15 amino acids. V was pared by 6 bases and J by 4 bases, with 10 bases of the junction left unmatched. The CDR3 loop reads CASRQTGTGPYGYTF. The CDR3 DNA reads as TGTGCCAGCAGGCAGACGGGGACAGGACCCTATGGCTACACCTTC. Combining the CDR3 with reference TRBV14 and TRBJ1-2 gives the whole variable domain EAGVTQFPSHSVIEKGQTVTLRCDPISGHDNLYWYRRVMGKEIKFLLHFVKESKQDESGMPNNRFLAERTGGTYSTLKVQPAELEDSGVYFCASRQTGTGPYGYTFGSGTRLTVV.

This sequence joins TRBV6-1 and TRBJ1-3, with unresolved D. Trimming cost V 11 bases and J 4 bases, with 9 bases left between them. The CDR3 is made up of 11 amino acids. The germline gives CDR1 MNHNS, CDR2 SASEGT. For the CDR3, the DNA is TGTGCCTCCGGCTACGGAAACACCATATATTTT. Residues: CASGYGNTIYF.

Note on this clone: This sample includes further DNA sequences coding for the same CDR3. The chain employs TRBV7-9 and TRBJ2-5; D remains unclear. This CDR3 is 12 amino acids long. V lost 5 bases and J 4 bases, leaving 8 bases between the germline ends. The germline CDR1 and CDR2 sequences are SEHNR and FQNEAQ (reference sequence). The CDR3 region is CASSPIGETQYF. The DNA of the CDR3 is TGTGCCAGCAGCCCGATCGGAGAGACCCAGTACTTC.

This clone was observed a single time. The V and J genes are TRBV28 and TRBJ2-4, with D tentatively TRBD1 (6 bases). V gave up 2 bases and J gave up 1 base, with 12 bases separating them. Looked up from germline, CDR1 is MDHEN and CDR2 is SYDVKM. The CDR3 is 16 residues long. Here the CDR3 reads CASSLIRTVAKNIQYF. CDR3 DNA sequence: TGTGCCAGCAGTTTAATCAGGACAGTGGCCAAAAACATTCAGTACTTC.

J is TRBJ2-1 and V is TRBV7-3, with 11 bases lining up with TRBD2. The CDR3 is made up of 17 amino acids. The germline CDR1 and CDR2 sequences are SGHTA and FQGTGA. V shed 4 bases and J 2 bases; nucleotides not matched to a gene: 7. This CDR3 reads CASSSRTSGYTYNEQFF. Written as DNA, the CDR3 is TGTGCCAGCAGCTCTCGGACTAGCGGGTACACCTACAATGAGCAGTTCTTC.

Concerning this clone: Other DNA sequences in this specimen translate into the identical CDR3. V and J are TRBV6-6 and TRBJ2-7; possibly TRBD1 or TRBD2 for D (6 bases each). V was cut by 6 bases and J by 6 bases, with 12 bases left in between. This CDR3 contains 12 residues. Per the germline V gene, CDR1 is MNHNY and CDR2 is SVGAGI (reference sequence). The CDR3 bases are TGTGCCAGCAGCCCTAGGGGGGCCGAGCAGTACTTC. Translated: CASSPRGAEQYF.

In DNA form, the CDR3 reads TGTGCCAGCAGTGAAGATCAGGGGGCTGCCCAGTATAGCAATCAGCCCCAGCATTTT. This codes for CASSEDQGAAQYSNQPQHF. The chain has TRBV6-1 and TRBJ1-5; 8 nucleotides line up with TRBD1. CDR3 size: 19 residues. Per germline, CDR1 MNHNS and CDR2 SASEGT. J gave up 0 bases and V 1 base, and 11 bases lay outside the gene matches.

The chain has TRBV2 and TRBJ1-4; TRBD1 aligns across 11 bases. V dropped 9 bases and J dropped 6; count of bases not matched to a gene: 12. The germline V gene encodes CDR1 SNHLY and CDR2 FYNNEI. This CDR3 comprises 16 residues. Here the CDR3 DNA reads TGTGCCAGTTCCGGGACAGGGGGGTCGATAGATGAAAAACTGTTTTTT. Translation gives CASSGTGGSIDEKLFF.

This chain joins TRBV4-1 and TRBJ2-7; D unclear. The CDR3 consists of 20 residues. Germline lookup yields CDR1 MGHRA and CDR2 YSYEKL. V gave up 3 bases and J gave up 0 bases, with 27 bases separating them. This chain's CDR3 is CASSQPVGRPDGQSSYEQYF. The CDR3 DNA reads as TGCGCCAGCAGCCAGCCCGTCGGACGGCCGGACGGGCAAAGCTCCTACGAGCAGTACTTC.

The J gene is TRBJ2-5, the V gene TRBV28; no clear D gene. CDR3 size: 14 residues. CDR1 and CDR2 from the germline V gene are MDHEN and SYDVKM. V was cut by 6 bases and J by 6 bases, with 17 bases left in between. CDR3 coding DNA: TGTGCCAGCAGCGCCGCCAGCCGACTCAAGACCCAGTACTTC. Protein: CASSAASRLKTQYF.

The CDR3 here is CASSRPQGGKFF. CDR3 DNA sequence: TGTGCCAGTAGTAGGCCACAGGGAGGAAAGTTCTTC. V gene TRBV19 combines with J gene TRBJ2-1, with D perhaps given as TRBD1 or TRBD2 (6 bases each). This CDR3 contains 12 residues. The V gene's germline CDR1 is LNHDA and CDR2 SQIVND (reference sequence). V was cut by 4 bases and J by 14 bases, with 15 bases left in between.

The chain recombines TRBV5-1 with TRBJ2-2; TRBD2 might be the D (7 bases). The CDR3 runs 15 residues. The germline V gene has CDR1 SGHRS and CDR2 YFSETQ. Between the trimmed V and J ends, which lost 6 bases and 0 bases, there was a span of 12 bases. CDR3 residues: CASNRGAPNTGELFF. DNA of the CDR3: TGCGCCAGCAACCGGGGGGCGCCGAACACCGGGGAGCTGTTTTTT.

This rearrangement joins TRBV7-2 to TRBJ2-2; the D is unclear. The CDR3 runs 14 residues. V gave up 1 base and J gave up 7 bases, with 10 bases separating them. Germline values: CDR1 SGHTA, CDR2 FQGNSA. CDR3 amino acids: CASSLEYNIGELFF. The CDR3 nucleotides are TGTGCCAGCAGCTTAGAGTATAATATCGGGGAGCTGTTTTTT.

The CDR3 DNA follows: TGTGCCAGCAGTTGGTCAGGGCGGGCCGTAGACGGCTACACCTTC. As protein: CASSWSGRAVDGYTF. J is TRBJ1-2 and V is TRBV6-5, with D perhaps matching TRBD1 (5 bases). Germline CDR1 and CDR2: MNHEY and SVGAGI. The CDR3 length is 15 residues. V gave up 4 bases and J gave up 8 bases, with 20 bases separating them.

The rearrangement uses TRBV5-1 and TRBJ2-3, with TRBD1 matching 7 bases. The junction had 4 bases not matched to a gene; V was cut back by 4 bases and J by 2 bases. Germline values: CDR1 SGHRS, CDR2 YFSETQ. This CDR3 region has 14 residues. CDR3 nucleotides: TGCGCCAGCAGCATGGGACAGAACACAGATACGCAGTATTTT. Translation: CASSMGQNTDTQYF.